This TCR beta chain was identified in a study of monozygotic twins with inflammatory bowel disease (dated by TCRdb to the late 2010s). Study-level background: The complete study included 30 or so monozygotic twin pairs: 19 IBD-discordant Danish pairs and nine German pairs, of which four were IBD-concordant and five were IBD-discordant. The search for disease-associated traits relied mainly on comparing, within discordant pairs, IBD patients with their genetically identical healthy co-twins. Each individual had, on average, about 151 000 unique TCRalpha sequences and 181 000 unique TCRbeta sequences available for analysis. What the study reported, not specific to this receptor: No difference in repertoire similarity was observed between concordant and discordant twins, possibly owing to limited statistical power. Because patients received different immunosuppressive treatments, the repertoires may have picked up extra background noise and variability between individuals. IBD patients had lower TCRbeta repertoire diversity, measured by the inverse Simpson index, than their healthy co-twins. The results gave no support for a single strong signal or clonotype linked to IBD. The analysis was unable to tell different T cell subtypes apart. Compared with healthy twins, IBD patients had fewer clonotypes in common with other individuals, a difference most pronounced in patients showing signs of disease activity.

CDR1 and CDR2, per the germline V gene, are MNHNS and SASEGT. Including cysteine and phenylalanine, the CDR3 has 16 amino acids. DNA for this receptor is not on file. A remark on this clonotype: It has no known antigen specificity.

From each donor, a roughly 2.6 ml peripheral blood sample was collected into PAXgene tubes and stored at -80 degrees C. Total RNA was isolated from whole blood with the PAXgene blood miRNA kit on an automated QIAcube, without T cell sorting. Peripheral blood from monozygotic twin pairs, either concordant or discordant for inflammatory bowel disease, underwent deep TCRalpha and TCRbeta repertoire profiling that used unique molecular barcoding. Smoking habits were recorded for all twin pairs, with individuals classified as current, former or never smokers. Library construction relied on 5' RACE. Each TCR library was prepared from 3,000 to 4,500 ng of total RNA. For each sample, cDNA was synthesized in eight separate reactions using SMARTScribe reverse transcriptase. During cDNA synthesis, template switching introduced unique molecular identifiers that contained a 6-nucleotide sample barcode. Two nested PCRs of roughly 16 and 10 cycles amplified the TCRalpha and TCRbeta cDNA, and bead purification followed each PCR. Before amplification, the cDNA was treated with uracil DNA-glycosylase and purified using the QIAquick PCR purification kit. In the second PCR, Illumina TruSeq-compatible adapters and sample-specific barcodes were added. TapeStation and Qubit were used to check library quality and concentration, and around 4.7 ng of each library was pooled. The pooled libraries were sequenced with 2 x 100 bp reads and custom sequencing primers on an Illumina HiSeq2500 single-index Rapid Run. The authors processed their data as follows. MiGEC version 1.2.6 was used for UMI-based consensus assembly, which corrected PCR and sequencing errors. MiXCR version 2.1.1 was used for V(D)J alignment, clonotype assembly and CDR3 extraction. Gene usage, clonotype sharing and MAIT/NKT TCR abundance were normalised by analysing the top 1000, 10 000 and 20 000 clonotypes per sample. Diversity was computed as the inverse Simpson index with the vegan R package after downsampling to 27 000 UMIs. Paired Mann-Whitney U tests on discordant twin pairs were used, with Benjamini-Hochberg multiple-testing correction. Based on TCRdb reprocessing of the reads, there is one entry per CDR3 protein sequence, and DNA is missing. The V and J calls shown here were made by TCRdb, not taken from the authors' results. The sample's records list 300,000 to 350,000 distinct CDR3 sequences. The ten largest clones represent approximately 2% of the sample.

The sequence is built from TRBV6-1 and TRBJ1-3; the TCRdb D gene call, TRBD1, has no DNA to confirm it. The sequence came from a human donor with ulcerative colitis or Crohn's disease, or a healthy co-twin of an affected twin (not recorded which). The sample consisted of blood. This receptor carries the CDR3 CASRRGGQGYGNTIYF.